Listed here are 4 T cell receptor beta chains from one sample, sequenced in a study of blood T cell repertoires in COVID-19. Libraries were prepared by immunoSEQ multiplex PCR; TCRdb keeps only in-frame clonotypes and omits some of them. The sample yields about 100,000 clones, about 80% seen once. The sample was peripheral blood. Receptors originate from a woman aged 70 to 79 with acute or convalescent COVID-19.

This chain connects TRBV5-1 to TRBJ2-3, with D perhaps matching TRBD1 (8 bases). The CDR3 covers 17 residues. Between the trimmed V and J ends, which lost 0 bases and 3 bases, there was a span of 17 bases. Germline values: CDR1 SGHRS, CDR2 YFSETQ. CDR3 loop: CASSLAAGDRRTDTQYF. The CDR3 bases are TGCGCCAGCAGCTTGGCCGCGGGGGACAGGCGAACAGATACGCAGTATTTT.

The chain is built from TRBV5-1 and TRBJ2-5; TRBD1 agrees at 8 bases. V trimming: 2 bases; J trimming: 5 bases; junction bases outside the gene matches: 5. Germline CDR1 is SGHRS and CDR2 is YFSETQ. CDR3 size: 14 residues. The CDR3 loop reads CASSFQGAPETQYF. For the CDR3, the DNA is TGCGCCAGCAGCTTCCAGGGGGCGCCGGAGACCCAGTACTTC.

This chain uses TRBV11-2 with TRBJ2-6; the D gene is possibly TRBD1 (6 bases). Germline values: CDR1 SGHAT, CDR2 FQNNGV. The CDR3 sequence is 16 residues long. Trimming shortened V by 4 bases and J by 0 bases, and 10 bases separated the two germline ends. CDR3 nucleotide sequence: TGTGCCAGCAGCTCCTTACAGGGCTCTGGGGCCAACGTCCTGACTTTC. This sequence encodes CASSSLQGSGANVLTF.

The V gene is TRBV6-5, the J gene TRBJ2-5, with TRBD1 matching over 7 bases. Trimming cost V 6 bases and J 4 bases; bases outside gene matches: 5. The CDR3 has 13 amino acids. Germline CDR1 reads MNHEY; CDR2 reads SVGAGI. CDR3 amino acids: CASRRQGRETQYF. CDR3 in DNA: TGTGCCAGCAGAAGACAGGGAAGAGAGACCCAGTACTTC.